The 32 T cell receptor beta chains presented below share a single source sample, sequenced in a study of cytomegalovirus exposure and HLA in healthy donors. PCR involved 60 Vbeta and 13 Jbeta primers. TCRdb keeps only in-frame clones here, not all; method: immunoSEQ multiplex PCR. Its table records 170,000 or so clones. Sequencing used PBMCs. These receptors were collected from a man under 40 in good health and CMV-seronegative.

This chain links TRBV5-1 with TRBJ2-3; TRBD2 aligns across 10 bases. The CDR3 is made up of 18 amino acids. CDR1 is SGHRS and CDR2 is YFSETQ in the germline V gene. Trimming cost V 1 base and J 0 bases; bases outside gene matches: 8. Here the CDR3 DNA reads TGCGCCAGCAGCTTGACTAGCGGGATAGGATCTAGCACAGATACGCAGTATTTT. It yields the protein CASSLTSGIGSSTDTQYF. Full variable domain (missing parts from reference TRBV5-1 and TRBJ2-3): KAGVTQTPRYLIKTRGQQVTLSCSPISGHRSVSWYQQTPGQGLQFLFEYFSETQRNKGNFPGRFSGRQFSNSRSEMNVSTLELGDSALYLCASSLTSGIGSSTDTQYFGPGTRLTVL.

The chain is built from TRBV27 and TRBJ1-1; no firm D call. Germline assignment: CDR1 MNHEY and CDR2 SMNVEV (reference sequence). V lost 0 bases, J lost 8 bases, and 19 bases lay in between. There are 16 residues in the CDR3. The CDR3 region has the DNA TGTGCCAGCAGTTTATCGACTACCATTAAAACCCAAGAAGCTTTCTTT. Translation gives CASSLSTTIKTQEAFF.

The chain combines TRBV10-3 with TRBJ1-1; 8 bases map to TRBD1. This CDR3 is 13 amino acids long. V dropped 9 bases and J dropped 5; count of bases not matched to a gene: 8. CDR1 and CDR2 from the germline V gene are ENHRY and SYGVKD. The CDR3 DNA reads TGTGCCATGTCAGGGGGCGCGGGAACTGAAGCTTTCTTT. Its translation is CAMSGGAGTEAFF.

This chain links TRBV6-6 with TRBJ2-5; D is perhaps TRBD1 (5 bases). TRBJ2-7 matches the DNA end more closely, so the J call is doubtful. Germline-derived CDR1 and CDR2 are MNHNY and SVGAGI (reference sequence). CDR3 length: 14 residues. CDR3 bases: TGTGCCAGCAGTCCCGAAAGGGGCCCCTACGAGCAGTACTTC. Protein: CASSPERGPYEQYF.

This chain joins TRBV5-1 and TRBJ2-1; 7 bases agree with TRBD2. Trimming took 0 bases from V and 6 from J; bases not matched to a gene: 9. There are 16 residues in the CDR3. Germline lookup yields CDR1 SGHRS and CDR2 YFSETQ. CDR3 sequence: CASSLAGGGPPNEQFF. The DNA for the CDR3 is TGCGCCAGCAGCTTGGCTGGCGGGGGTCCTCCCAATGAGCAGTTCTTC.

The chain employs TRBV7-9 and TRBJ2-7, with a possible D match to TRBD2 (5 bases). There are 15 residues in the CDR3. Germline lookup yields CDR1 SEHNR and CDR2 FQNEAQ (reference sequence). Between the trimmed V and J ends, which lost 1 base and 3 bases, there was a span of 13 bases. CDR3 sequence (DNA): TGTGCCAGCAGCTTAGGGACCGGGGTATTCTACGAGCAGTACTTC. This encodes CASSLGTGVFYEQYF.

The chain carries TRBV13 and TRBJ2-7; 11 bases align to TRBD1. This CDR3 spans 16 amino acids. Germline CDR1 PRHDT, CDR2 FYEKMQ (reference sequence). The V gene end was trimmed by 5 bases and the J gene end by 3 bases; junction bases not matched to a gene: 9. This CDR3 is CASSPLPGQGGYEQYF. CDR3 coding DNA: TGTGCCAGCAGCCCCCTACCGGGACAGGGGGGCTACGAGCAGTACTTC.

This sequence joins TRBV5-4 and TRBJ2-3; 7 nucleotides match TRBD1. The V gene end was trimmed by 2 bases and the J gene end by 6 bases; junction bases not matched to a gene: 6. The germline gives CDR1 SGHNT, CDR2 YYREEE (reference sequence). The CDR3 is made up of 14 amino acids. CDR3 in amino acids: CASSFQTGSDTQYF. DNA for the CDR3: TGTGCCAGCAGCTTTCAGACAGGGTCGGATACGCAGTATTTT.

The rearrangement joins TRBV30 to TRBJ1-4; no clear D gene. The CDR3 contains 13 residues. Germline V gene lookup returns CDR1 GTSNPN and CDR2 SVGIG (reference sequence). Between the trimmed V and J ends, which lost 1 base and 4 bases, there was a span of 7 bases. CDR3 sequence reads: CAWSGQRNEKLFF. CDR3 nucleotides: TGTGCCTGGAGTGGGCAGCGTAATGAAAAACTGTTTTTT.

The chain couples TRBV27 to TRBJ2-1; 10 bases map to TRBD2. Trimming removed 2 bases from V and 6 bases from J; junction bases left unmatched: 13. Germline values: CDR1 MNHEY, CDR2 SMNVEV (reference sequence). The CDR3 length is 18 residues. Written as DNA, the CDR3 is TGTGCCAGCAGTTTAGTAAGCCCCACTAGCGGGAACGTCAATGAGCAGTTCTTC. Protein product: CASSLVSPTSGNVNEQFF.

The chain combines TRBV15 with TRBJ2-1, with 9 bases matching TRBD1. Trimming cost V 6 bases and J 6 bases; bases outside gene matches: 9. The germline V gene encodes CDR1 LNHNV and CDR2 YYDKDF (reference sequence). This CDR3 comprises 15 residues. The CDR3 sequence: CATRADRGGFNEQFF. CDR3 DNA: TGTGCCACCAGAGCGGACAGGGGAGGGTTCAATGAGCAGTTCTTC.

The chain is built from TRBV19 and TRBJ1-2; D ambiguous. Trimming took 3 bases from V and 2 from J, leaving 10 bases between them. The CDR3 has 14 amino acids. Germline V gene lookup returns CDR1 LNHDA and CDR2 SQIVND (reference sequence). CDR3: CASSMITVNYGYTF. The CDR3 DNA follows: TGTGCCAGTAGTATGATTACGGTGAACTATGGCTACACCTTC. Drawing the rest from reference TRBV19 and TRBJ1-2, the complete variable domain is DGGITQSPKYLFRKEGQNVTLSCEQNLNHDAMYWYRQDPGQGLRLIYYSQIVNDFQKGDIAEGYSVSREKKESFPLTVTSAQKNPTAFYLCASSMITVNYGYTFGSGTRLTVV.

The genes are TRBV28 and TRBJ2-1; 7 bases are a match to TRBD1. V shed 7 bases, J shed 2 bases, and the junction held 2 bases outside the gene matches. CDR1 is MDHEN and CDR2 is SYDVKM in the germline V gene. The CDR3 is made up of 13 amino acids. The CDR3 sequence: CASTTGAYNEQFF. The CDR3 nucleotides are TGTGCCAGCACAACAGGGGCCTACAATGAGCAGTTCTTC.

CDR3 coding DNA: TGTGCCAGTAGTATAGGGGCTAATACCTACGAGCAGTACTTC. Protein sequence: CASSIGANTYEQYF. The chain carries TRBV19 and TRBJ2-7; D is uncertain. Deletions cut 1 base from V and 2 bases from J, with 9 bases between. The CDR3 consists of 14 residues. Germline lookup yields CDR1 LNHDA and CDR2 SQIVND (reference sequence).

This chain links TRBV28 with TRBJ2-7; 7 nucleotides line up with TRBD2. Per germline, CDR1 MDHEN and CDR2 SYDVKM. J was trimmed by 3 bases and V by 3 bases; bases with no gene match: 2. The CDR3 runs 13 residues. CDR3 DNA sequence: TGTGCCAGCAGTTTGACGGGGGGCTACGAGCAGTACTTC. Protein product: CASSLTGGYEQYF.

The chain uses TRBV25-1 and TRBJ2-6; 9 nucleotides agree with TRBD1. The CDR3 loop spans 17 amino acids. Trimming removed 6 bases from V and 0 bases from J; junction bases left unmatched: 6. The germline V gene has CDR1 MGHDK and CDR2 SYGVNS. The CDR3 nucleotides read TGTGCCAGCAGGGGGGACAGGGTGAACTCTGGGGCCAACGTCCTGACTTTC. This sequence encodes CASRGDRVNSGANVLTF.

CDR3 amino acids: CSVVLLASYEQYF. CDR3 nucleotide sequence: TGCAGCGTTGTTTTACTAGCGAGCTACGAGCAGTACTTC. V gene TRBV29-1 combines with J gene TRBJ2-7; 7 bases fit TRBD2. The length of the CDR3 is 13 residues. Germline trimming cut 4 bases from V and 3 bases from J; bases unmatched to any gene: 6. Per germline, CDR1 SQVTM and CDR2 ANQGSEA.

The chain couples TRBV5-1 to TRBJ2-5, with TRBD2 matching over 7 bases. The CDR3 runs to 13 residues. From germline, CDR1 is SGHRS and CDR2 YFSETQ. J gave up 3 bases and V 4 bases, and 3 bases lay outside the gene matches. The CDR3 reads CASSRTREETQYF. CDR3 nucleotide sequence: TGCGCCAGCAGCAGGACTAGAGAAGAGACCCAGTACTTC.

The chain links TRBV4-1 to TRBJ2-7; 10 bases are a match to TRBD2. CDR1 and CDR2 (germline): MGHRA, YSYEKL. The CDR3 sequence is 15 residues long. The trim removed 1 base at V and 4 bases at J, leaving 4 bases unmatched. CDR3 sequence (DNA): TGCGCCAGCAGCCAAGTTCCTAGCGGGGGATACGAGCAGTACTTC. As protein: CASSQVPSGGYEQYF.

CDR3 residues: CASSRQGTGELFF. DNA of the CDR3: TGTGCCAGCAGCCGACAGGGGACCGGGGAGCTGTTTTTT. The V call is TRBV7-3, the J call TRBJ2-2, with 8 bases matching TRBD1. Germline CDR1 and CDR2: SGHTA and FQGTGA. After removal of 5 bases from V and 5 bases from J, the junction contained 1 base not matched to a gene. CDR3 length: 13 amino acids.

V and J are TRBV11-3 and TRBJ1-5; no clear D gene. V was shortened by 3 bases and J by 5 bases, with 8 bases between the two germline ends. The germline CDR1 and CDR2 sequences are SGHNT and YENEEA. The CDR3 length is 13 residues. The CDR3 here is CASSFLSDQPQHF. The CDR3 DNA sequence: TGTGCCAGCAGCTTTCTGAGCGATCAGCCCCAGCATTTT.

The chain links TRBV19 to TRBJ2-7, with 11 bases identical to TRBD2. The germline V gene encodes CDR1 LNHDA and CDR2 SQIVND (reference sequence). J gave up 3 bases and V 3 bases, and 4 bases lay outside the gene matches. This CDR3 spans 15 amino acids. The CDR3 sequence is CASSISGTSGYEQYF. DNA for the CDR3: TGTGCCAGTAGTATTTCCGGGACTAGCGGCTACGAGCAGTACTTC. The whole variable domain, remainder taken from reference TRBV19 and TRBJ2-7, is DGGITQSPKYLFRKEGQNVTLSCEQNLNHDAMYWYRQDPGQGLRLIYYSQIVNDFQKGDIAEGYSVSREKKESFPLTVTSAQKNPTAFYLCASSISGTSGYEQYFGPGTRLTVT.

This chain connects TRBV7-9 to TRBJ1-1; TRBD1 matches 8 bases. The V gene's germline CDR1 is SEHNR and CDR2 FQNEAQ (reference sequence). V lost 3 bases to trimming and J lost 4 bases; unmatched junction nucleotides: 1. CDR3 length equals 13 residues. The CDR3 sequence: CASSLDRATEAFF. The CDR3 DNA reads as TGTGCCAGCAGCTTGGACAGGGCCACTGAAGCTTTCTTT. Based on the CDR3 plus reference TRBV7-9 and TRBJ1-1, the full variable domain is DTGVSQNPRHKITKRGQNVTFRCDPISEHNRLYWYRQTLGQGPEFLTYFQNEAQLEKSRLLSDRFSAERPKGSFSTLEIQRTEQGDSAMYLCASSLDRATEAFFGQGTRLTVV.

The chain combines TRBV4-2 with TRBJ2-1, with 13 bases lining up with TRBD2. Germline V gene lookup returns CDR1 LGHNA and CDR2 YNFKEQ. With V trimmed by 4 bases and J by 7 bases, 16 bases remained unmatched. This CDR3 contains 19 residues. CDR3 in amino acids: CASSLRDETSGRSWNEQFF. DNA for the CDR3: TGTGCCAGCAGCCTCAGGGATGAGACTAGCGGGAGGTCATGGAATGAGCAGTTCTTC.

The chain combines TRBV5-1 with TRBJ2-7; the match to TRBD1 covers 10 bases. The CDR3 is made up of 15 amino acids. CDR1 SGHRS and CDR2 YFSETQ come from the germline V gene. Trimming removed 4 bases from V and 5 bases from J; junction bases left unmatched: 9. The CDR3 protein is CASSRRDRGFDEQYF. DNA for the CDR3: TGCGCCAGCAGCAGGCGGGACAGGGGATTCGACGAGCAGTACTTC.

CDR3 nucleotides: TGTGCCTTTGGGGGCGAAGACTCCTACGAGCAGTACTTC. As protein: CAFGGEDSYEQYF. V gene TRBV10-3 combines with J gene TRBJ2-7; maybe TRBD1 (6 bases). This CDR3 region has 13 residues. V was shortened by 11 bases and J by 0 bases, with 14 bases between the two germline ends. Germline V gene sequence: CDR1 ENHRY, CDR2 SYGVKD.

The rearrangement links TRBV6-1 to TRBJ2-6, with 12 bases aligning to TRBD1. The CDR3 runs 17 residues. Germline V gene sequence: CDR1 MNHNS, CDR2 SASEGT. With V trimmed by 4 bases and J by 4 bases, 5 bases remained unmatched. The CDR3 loop is CASSVGQGAPGANVLTF. The DNA for the CDR3 is TGTGCCAGCAGTGTGGGACAGGGGGCGCCCGGGGCCAACGTCCTGACTTTC.

The rearrangement uses TRBV6-5 and TRBJ1-5; tentatively, D is TRBD1 (5 bases). The CDR3 runs 15 residues. Germline V CDR1 and CDR2: MNHEY, SVGAGI. Trimming shortened V by 5 bases and J by 4 bases, and 15 bases separated the two germline ends. CDR3 sequence (DNA): TGTGCCAGCAGTCTGGGGCCTCGCACAAATCAGCCCCAGCATTTT. Its translation: CASSLGPRTNQPQHF.

The rearrangement joins TRBV4-3 to TRBJ2-2; 7 nucleotides match TRBD2. The CDR3 is made up of 17 amino acids. Germline-derived CDR1 and CDR2 are LGHNA and YSLEER. The V segment lost 2 bases and the J segment 1 base; nucleotides outside the gene matches: 7. The chain's CDR3 is CASSQNLGGRNTGELFF. Here the CDR3 DNA reads TGCGCCAGCAGCCAAAATCTGGGCGGGAGGAACACCGGGGAGCTGTTTTTT.

V is TRBV5-1 and J is TRBJ1-1; 7 bases align to TRBD1. After removal of 4 bases from V and 1 base from J, the junction contained 4 bases not matched to a gene. Looked up from germline, CDR1 is SGHRS and CDR2 is YFSETQ. The CDR3 length is 14 residues. CDR3 residues: CASSPGTANTEAFF. In DNA form, the CDR3 reads TGCGCCAGCAGCCCCGGGACAGCGAACACTGAAGCTTTCTTT.

J is TRBJ2-7 and V is TRBV5-5; D not certain. The CDR3 spans 13 residues. V shed 0 bases and J shed 2 bases, with 6 bases lying between them. In germline, CDR1 is SGHKS, CDR2 YYEKEE (reference sequence). The DNA of the CDR3 is TGTGCCAGCAGCTTGGGCCGCGCCTACGAGCAGTACTTC. Translating it yields CASSLGRAYEQYF.

J is TRBJ2-1 and V is TRBV5-4, with 13 nucleotides matching TRBD2. This CDR3 contains 16 residues. V lost 3 bases, J lost 9 bases, and 9 bases stayed unmatched. CDR1 is SGHNT and CDR2 is YYREEE in the germline V gene (reference sequence). CDR3 protein: CASSSPGTSGMREQFF. The CDR3 coding sequence is TGTGCCAGCAGCTCTCCTGGGACTAGCGGGATGCGTGAGCAGTTCTTC.